The entry below describes one T cell receptor beta chain. This entry comes from a study of T cells in Graves' hyperthyroidism and ophthalmopathy. In the study overall: Peripheral blood sampling occurred at initial diagnosis, before any treatment.

Trimming stripped 3 bases from V and 1 base from J, with 12 bases between. This CDR3 has 14 amino acids. Germline V gene lookup returns CDR1 DFQATT and CDR2 SNEGSKA (reference sequence). RNA transcripts served as the template for amplifying TCR beta CDR3 regions. The HTBI primer set drove a first-round RT-PCR of the TCR CDR3. TCRdb re-called the multiplex PCR reads with MiXCR, one entry per CDR3 protein. The sample consists of 500,000 to 700,000 distinct CDR3 sequences, 16% of them appearing once. Subjects aged 18 to 65 presented with newly diagnosed hyperthyroidism of less than 2 months' duration. Sequenced sample: blood. The receptor was derived from a young woman with Graves' hyperthyroidism. The rearrangement uses TRBV20-1 and TRBJ1-1; D is possibly TRBD1 (5 bases). CDR3 residues: CSASVAGGNTEAFF. In DNA form, the CDR3 reads TGCAGTGCTAGCGTTGCGGGGGGGAACACTGAAGCTTTCTTT.